This passage covers 24 T cell receptor beta chains from one sample sequenced in a study of blood T cell repertoires in COVID-19. Profiled with immunoSEQ multiplex PCR; TCRdb holds only in-frame clones, not every one. The sample carries about 270,000 clones, roughly 90% recorded once. The specimen sequenced was PBMCs or T cells enriched from blood (not recorded which). The receptors were gathered from a man aged 35 to 55 who had been exposed to COVID-19.

In DNA, the CDR3 is TGTGCCAGCAGTTTTGGTTATGGGCAGGATCGCACTGAAGCTTTCTTT. Encoded protein: CASSFGYGQDRTEAFF. V is TRBV27 and J is TRBJ1-1; D is unclear. The length of the CDR3 is 16 residues. Germline loops: CDR1 MNHEY, CDR2 SMNVEV (reference sequence). Trimming removed 3 bases from V and 4 bases from J, with 18 bases in between.

This clone was seen just once. V gene TRBV5-1 combines with J gene TRBJ2-1, with 7 bases that match TRBD2. V was clipped by 5 bases and J by 6 bases; unmatched bases: 8. The CDR3 consists of 14 residues. Germline V gene data show CDR1 as SGHRS and CDR2 as YFSETQ. The CDR3 nucleotides are TGCGCCAGCAGACAAACTAGCGCCTTCAATGAGCAGTTCTTC. This gives the protein CASRQTSAFNEQFF.

The V call is TRBV13, the J call TRBJ1-5, with 10 bases lining up with TRBD1. The CDR3 consists of 15 residues. Per germline, CDR1 PRHDT and CDR2 FYEKMQ (reference sequence). V shed 5 bases, J shed 7 bases, and the junction held 8 bases outside the gene matches. This CDR3 reads CASSIGQGVEQPQHF. The CDR3 DNA sequence: TGTGCCAGCAGCATCGGACAGGGGGTGGAACAGCCCCAGCATTTT.

This chain connects TRBV5-1 to TRBJ2-1; 15 positions agree with TRBD2. Germline trimming cut 0 bases from V and 4 bases from J; bases unmatched to any gene: 8. Germline loops: CDR1 SGHRS, CDR2 YFSETQ. The CDR3 loop spans 19 amino acids. CDR3 region: CASSLVPGLAGGPYNEQFF. The CDR3 coding sequence is TGCGCCAGCAGCTTGGTCCCGGGACTAGCGGGAGGTCCTTACAATGAGCAGTTCTTC.

V is TRBV3-1 (or the pseudogene TRBV3-2) and J is TRBJ1-6, with TRBD1 identical over 7 bases. This CDR3 has 15 amino acids. Germline V gene lookup returns CDR1 LGHDT and CDR2 YNNKEL (reference sequence). The ends lost 0 bases at V and 9 bases at J; junction bases unmatched: 5. This CDR3 is CASSQDSGGGSPLHF. The CDR3 DNA follows: TGTGCCAGCAGCCAAGATTCAGGGGGAGGTTCACCCCTCCACTTT.

Comments on this clone: Mismatch with germline at one junction end may stem from a read error. The chain combines TRBV4-3 with TRBJ2-1; 8 positions match TRBD1. The CDR3 has 15 residues. In germline, CDR1 is LGHNA, CDR2 YSLEER. Here the CDR3 DNA reads TGCGCCAGCAGCTACGCCCTAGCAGGGGGCAATAAGCAGTTCTTC. It specifies CASSYALAGGNKQFF.

The chain carries TRBV10-3 and TRBJ1-2; D might be TRBD1 (5 bases). CDR1 ENHRY and CDR2 SYGVKD come from the germline V gene. The CDR3 spans 14 residues. Between the trimmed V and J ends, which lost 0 bases and 5 bases, there was a span of 10 bases. The CDR3 DNA is TGTGCCATCAGTGAGTCGGGGCAGGGTTATGGCTACACCTTC. Its translation: CAISESGQGYGYTF.

This clone occurred once. This specimen includes other DNA sequences encoding the same CDR3. This rearrangement joins TRBV12-3 or TRBV12-4 to TRBJ2-1; TRBD2 is a possible D gene (5 bases). V lost 6 bases, J lost 8 bases, and 11 bases lay in between. This CDR3 comprises 12 residues. The CDR3 DNA sequence: TGTGCCAGCAGGCGTACGGAGGATGAGCAGTTCTTC. This codes for CASRRTEDEQFF.

V is TRBV19 and J is TRBJ2-2, with D perhaps matching TRBD2 (5 bases). The V end lost 6 bases, the J end lost 3 bases, and 14 bases lay between the germline ends. Germline V lookup: CDR1 LNHDA, CDR2 SQIVND (reference sequence). The CDR3 is 15 amino acids. CDR3 DNA sequence: TGTGCCAGTAGGCCGCAACCGGGATACACCGGGGAGCTGTTTTTT. This translates into CASRPQPGYTGELFF.

This sequence joins TRBV5-1 and TRBJ2-2, with 11 nucleotides matching TRBD1. The CDR3 has 16 residues. V gave up 3 bases and J gave up 3 bases; unmatched junction bases: 4. The germline V gene encodes CDR1 SGHRS and CDR2 YFSETQ. The DNA of the CDR3 is TGCGCCAGCAGCTCTGGACAGGGGGCGGACACCGGGGAGCTGTTTTTT. Translation: CASSSGQGADTGELFF.

The J gene is TRBJ1-2, the V gene TRBV28; TRBD1 is a possible D gene (5 bases). CDR1 is MDHEN and CDR2 is SYDVKM in the germline V gene. This CDR3 contains 13 residues. Trimming took 6 bases from V and 2 from J, leaving 10 bases between them. CDR3 DNA: TGTGCCAGCAGGGTCGACAGAAACTATGGCTACACCTTC. Protein sequence: CASRVDRNYGYTF.

This clone was detected a few times. This chain connects TRBV4-2 to TRBJ2-7, with 7 bases that match TRBD1. V was pared by 1 base and J by 1 base, with 7 bases of the junction left unmatched. The CDR3 extends over 16 amino acids. Germline V gene data show CDR1 as LGHNA and CDR2 as YNFKEQ. DNA for the CDR3: TGTGCCAGCAGCCAAGTGAAGGGGGCTGGTTCCTACGAGCAGTACTTC. Translated: CASSQVKGAGSYEQYF.

The chain combines TRBV6-2 or TRBV6-3 with TRBJ2-2; 7 bases fit TRBD1. Germline lookup yields CDR1 MNHEY and CDR2 SVGEGT. The V gene end was trimmed by 0 bases and the J gene end by 4 bases; junction bases not matched to a gene: 8. The CDR3 spans 17 residues. The CDR3 sequence is CASSYSTMTGSTGELFF. The CDR3, as DNA: TGTGCCAGCAGTTACTCGACTATGACAGGGTCCACCGGGGAGCTGTTTTTT.

This sequence joins TRBV15 and TRBJ2-1; 12 bases align to TRBD2. The V gene's germline CDR1 is LNHNV and CDR2 YYDKDF (reference sequence). This CDR3 region has 17 residues. Losses at the gene ends were 0 bases for V and 4 bases for J; bases not matched to a gene: 4. This CDR3 reads CATSRDKGLAGYNEQFF. DNA for the CDR3: TGTGCCACCAGCAGAGATAAAGGACTAGCGGGATACAATGAGCAGTTCTTC.

This clone was seen a single time. The chain is built from TRBV12-3 or TRBV12-4 and TRBJ1-2; maybe TRBD1 (6 bases). V shed 7 bases and J shed 0 bases, with 9 bases lying between them. The CDR3 totals 13 residues. CDR3 DNA: TGTGCCAGCACGACAGGCCCTAACTATGGCTACACCTTC. As protein: CASTTGPNYGYTF.

This rearrangement joins TRBV11-3 to TRBJ2-7; 11 nucleotides match TRBD1. Looked up from germline, CDR1 is SGHNT and CDR2 is YENEEA. The CDR3 is 15 residues long. With V trimmed by 6 bases and J by 3 bases, 7 bases remained unmatched. CDR3 loop: CASRPGTGGDYEQYF. The DNA for the CDR3 is TGTGCCAGCAGACCCGGGACAGGGGGGGACTACGAGCAGTACTTC.

The CDR3 coding sequence is TGTGCCAGCAGTTTCAGGGTCACTGAAGCTTTCTTT. Translation gives CASSFRVTEAFF. The chain is built from TRBV12-3 or TRBV12-4 and TRBJ1-1; possibly TRBD1 for D (5 bases). Trimming pared 3 bases from V and 4 bases from J, leaving 6 bases between. This CDR3 contains 12 residues.

The genes are TRBV19 and TRBJ1-1, with D uncertain. This CDR3 comprises 14 residues. Germline loops: CDR1 LNHDA, CDR2 SQIVND (reference sequence). Trimming shortened V by 3 bases and J by 1 base, and 9 bases separated the two germline ends. This CDR3 is CASSMVAGNTEAFF. The CDR3 bases are TGTGCCAGTAGTATGGTGGCGGGGAACACTGAAGCTTTCTTT.

The chain combines TRBV5-6 with TRBJ2-3; D might be TRBD2 (6 bases). This CDR3 spans 14 amino acids. Germline V gives CDR1 SGHDT, CDR2 YYEEEE. Trimming shortened V by 3 bases and J by 4 bases, and 12 bases separated the two germline ends. The CDR3 here is CASSSRGFPDTQYF. The CDR3 DNA sequence: TGTGCCAGCAGCTCCCGGGGGTTTCCAGATACGCAGTATTTT.

The chain recombines TRBV19 with TRBJ1-1; D uncertain. Trimming pared 3 bases from V and 7 bases from J, leaving 15 bases between. The length of the CDR3 is 14 residues. The germline gives CDR1 LNHDA, CDR2 SQIVND (reference sequence). The CDR3 reads CASSISRSWSEAFF. CDR3 sequence (DNA): TGTGCCAGTAGTATTTCCAGATCGTGGAGTGAAGCTTTCTTT. Filled out from reference TRBV19 and TRBJ1-1, the complete variable domain reads DGGITQSPKYLFRKEGQNVTLSCEQNLNHDAMYWYRQDPGQGLRLIYYSQIVNDFQKGDIAEGYSVSREKKESFPLTVTSAQKNPTAFYLCASSISRSWSEAFFGQGTRLTVV.

This chain uses TRBV4-1 with TRBJ2-5; TRBD1 agrees at 9 bases. The CDR3 is 17 amino acids. Germline values: CDR1 MGHRA, CDR2 YSYEKL. Unmatched junction bases numbered 12, after V lost 3 bases and J lost 4 bases. The CDR3 DNA follows: TGCGCCAGCAGCCACACACCGGGACAGGGTTCGTCAGAGACCCAGTACTTC. Translation: CASSHTPGQGSSETQYF.

The genes are TRBV6-2 or TRBV6-3 and TRBJ1-5, with 9 bases matching TRBD1. The junction had 14 bases not matched to a gene; V was cut back by 10 bases and J by 4 bases. In germline, CDR1 is MNHEY, CDR2 SVGEGT. The CDR3 contains 16 residues. In DNA form, the CDR3 reads TGTGCCACCACTTATAACGACAGGGGGAATAATCAGCCCCAGCATTTT. It specifies CATTYNDRGNNQPQHF.

The chain combines TRBV5-4 with TRBJ1-6, with D unresolved. The CDR3 loop spans 15 amino acids. Trimming shortened V by 2 bases and J by 7 bases, and 13 bases separated the two germline ends. Looked up from germline, CDR1 is SGHNT and CDR2 is YYREEE (reference sequence). CDR3 amino acids: CASSLFQVSNSPLHF. The CDR3 nucleotides read TGTGCCAGCAGCTTATTTCAGGTTTCGAATTCACCCCTCCACTTT.

This chain connects TRBV6-4 to TRBJ2-3; D is perhaps TRBD2 (5 bases). This CDR3 is built from 13 residues. Trimming pared 2 bases from V and 6 bases from J, leaving 9 bases between. Looked up from germline, CDR1 is MRHNA and CDR2 is SNTAGT. CDR3 loop: CASSDGVADTQYF. The CDR3 DNA is TGTGCCAGCAGTGACGGAGTAGCGGATACGCAGTATTTT.